The source of this T cell receptor (beta chain) is a study of T-cell reconstitution after alpha-beta-depleted transplantation in children. Study conclusions and caveats: Where some patients showed high TCRbeta diversity at day 60, it came from recipient T cells and thymic progenitors that had survived. Reportedly, roughly two months post-transplant, alpha-beta T cells arose from several hundred expanded graft clones. Newly made T cells mostly supplied T-cell counts and diversity one year after transplant.

Unique molecular identifiers featured in how the TCRbeta library was prepared. TCRdb used MiXCR to reprocess the PCR reads, holding one entry per CDR3 protein. The profile shows about 980,000 distinct CDR3 sequences, 25% to 35% of them singletons. Details on this clonotype: Its antigen is undetermined.

V trimming: 5 bases; J trimming: 3 bases; junction bases outside the gene matches: 10. This CDR3 region has 16 residues. Germline V gene lookup returns CDR1 LNHDA and CDR2 SQIVND (reference sequence). Sequencing used PBMCs, mostly from graft donor cells, obtained 360 days after TCRalphabeta/CD19-depleted stem cell transplant. This chain connects TRBV19 to TRBJ2-3; 8 positions match TRBD1. The receptor's source is a boy in the first two years of life who had a stem cell transplant for SCID, so the T cells may come from the graft donor. The CDR3: CASSPTPGQATDTQYF. The CDR3 DNA is TGTGCCAGTAGTCCTACACCGGGACAGGCTACAGATACGCAGTATTTT.